This record looks at one TCR beta chain sequence and its context. Its antigen is not identified. It was healthy bone marrow donors who served as donors. Unrecorded immune exposure was likely among donors, who were nominally healthy when sampled. Primers included in the PCR were 60 Vbeta and 13 Jbeta primers. The data were produced by immunoSEQ multiplex PCR, yet TCRdb's version contains in-frame clones alone and is incomplete. Here the sample spans 150,000 to 200,000 clones, roughly 80% being singletons. The data stem from a study of cytomegalovirus exposure and HLA in healthy donors. Overall study results and limits: An assumption of roughly uniform sequencing depth across donors underlay the presence/absence analyses.

V was shortened by 4 bases and J by 2 bases, with 8 bases between the two germline ends. The CDR3 spans 13 residues. Germline V lookup: CDR1 MNHEY, CDR2 SMNVEV (reference sequence). Sequencing used PBMCs. V gene TRBV27 combines with J gene TRBJ1-2; a possible D gene is TRBD1 (6 bases). This TCR was sampled from a man younger than 35 in good health and CMV-seropositive. The CDR3 region is CASSSDRNYGYTF. The DNA for the CDR3 is TGTGCCAGCAGTTCCGACAGGAACTATGGCTACACCTTC.